The text below deals with one T cell receptor beta chain. Germline values: CDR1 MNHEY, CDR2 SVGAGI. CDR3 length equals 14 residues. J gave up 6 bases and V 6 bases, and 8 bases lay outside the gene matches. The data are from a study of blood T cell repertoires in COVID-19. Study at large: Italy, Spain and the United States were the sources of the convalescent and acute COVID-19 samples. Sample material is recorded as cDNA or gDNA derived from T cells, B-cell-depleted T cells, or PBMCs.

The table came from immunoSEQ multiplex PCR; TCRdb's copy has only in-frame clones and leaves some out. The sample holds fewer than 300,000 clones, more than 90% seen once. Seattle patients were enrolled during active infection and followed longitudinally. J is TRBJ1-2 and V is TRBV6-5, with 9 bases lining up with TRBD1. This TCR came from a young adult with COVID-19, enrolled during active disease. Material: peripheral blood. The CDR3 here is CASRTTGQGDGYTF. The DNA of the CDR3 is TGTGCCAGCAGGACCACGGGACAGGGCGATGGCTACACCTTC.